The clone carrying this T cell receptor (beta chain) was observed a few times. Its antigen is as yet unknown. This sample was included in a study of cytomegalovirus exposure and HLA in healthy donors. Study-level findings and limits: Earlier findings revealed that most TCR beta V segments proved productive either about 87% or about 30% of the time. Common viral pathogens (according to a later analysis) appeared linked to several of the most significant clusters.

Regarding donors, all were healthy bone marrow donors. Germline V gene lookup returns CDR1 ENHRY and CDR2 SYGVKD. V was pared by 10 bases and J by 0 bases, with 3 bases of the junction left unmatched. This CDR3 has 13 amino acids. The primer mix had 60 Vbeta and 13 Jbeta primers. Sequencing used immunoSEQ multiplex PCR; TCRdb keeps in-frame clones, though not all of them. The sample consists of about 98,000 clones, roughly two thirds of them appearing once. The chain employs TRBV10-3 and TRBJ2-7; 10 positions agree with TRBD1. Sequencing was performed on PBMCs. The sequence came from a man aged 45-60 years in good health and CMV-seronegative. The chain's CDR3 is CATRDRGSYEQYF. The CDR3 DNA reads TGTGCCACCCGGGACAGGGGCTCCTACGAGCAGTACTTC.